The clone carrying this T cell receptor (beta chain) came up a few times. No antigen is known for it. V lost 6 bases, J lost 8 bases, and 17 bases lay in between. Germline CDR1 MNHEY, CDR2 SVGAGI. The CDR3 runs 15 residues. Each donor gave one heparinised blood draw averaging about 116 mL. Sorted CD4+ subsets: naive, central memory, regulatory, stem cell-like memory (CD45RO/CCR7/CD25/CD127/CD95/CD27 panel). The data were obtained in a study of beta chain features in type 1 diabetes. Turning to the study itself: Taken together, all samples contributed 107,917,701 examined sorted cells. General study findings and limits: Moderate but significant shortening of TCRB CDR3s was recorded in all four CD4+ subsets from Type 1 diabetes patients.

Reverse transcription of all isolated RNA meant that expressed TCRB transcripts were sequenced. Using immunoSEQ multiplex PCR, the repertoire was profiled, and TCRdb retains in-frame clones only, with some absent. The data show about 700,000 clones, under 15% seen once. This chain joins TRBV6-5 and TRBJ1-6; tentative D call: TRBD1 (6 bases). The sample consisted of naive CD4+ T cells from blood. The TCR comes from a man younger than 35 with type 1 diabetes. The CDR3 here is CASSRTRGGDSPLHF. CDR3 coding DNA: TGTGCCAGCAGCCGTACCAGGGGTGGCGATTCACCCCTCCACTTT.